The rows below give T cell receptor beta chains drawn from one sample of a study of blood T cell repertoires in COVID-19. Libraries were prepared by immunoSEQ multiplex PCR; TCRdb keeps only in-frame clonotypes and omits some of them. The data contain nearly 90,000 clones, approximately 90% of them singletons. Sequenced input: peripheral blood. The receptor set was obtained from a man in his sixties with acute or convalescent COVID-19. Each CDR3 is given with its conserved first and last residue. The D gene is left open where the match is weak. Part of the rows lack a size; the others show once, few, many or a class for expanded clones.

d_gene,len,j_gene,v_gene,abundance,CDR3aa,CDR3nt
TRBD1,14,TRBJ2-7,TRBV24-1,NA,CATSDSGQSYEQYF,TGTGCCACCAGTGACTCGGGACAGAGTTATGAGCAGTACTTC
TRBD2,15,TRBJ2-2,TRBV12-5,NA,CASHPSGSLPGELFF,TGTGCTAGCCACCCTAGCGGGAGTCTTCCCGGGGAGCTGTTTTTT
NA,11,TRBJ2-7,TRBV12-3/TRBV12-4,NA,CASSNRDEQYF,TGTGCCAGCAGTAACCGAGACGAGCAGTACTTC
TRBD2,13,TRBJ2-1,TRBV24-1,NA,CATRTSGNNEQFF,TGTGCCACCAGGACTAGCGGAAACAATGAGCAGTTCTTC
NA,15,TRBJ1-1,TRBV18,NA,CASSPPTGRKTEAFF,TGTGCCAGCTCACCACCAACGGGGAGGAAGACTGAAGCTTTCTTT
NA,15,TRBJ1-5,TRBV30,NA,CAWSVKGGSNQPQHF,TGTGCCTGGAGTGTAAAAGGGGGTAGCAATCAGCCCCAGCATTTT
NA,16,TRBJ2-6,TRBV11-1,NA,CASTLGISSGANVLTF,TGTGCCAGCACCTTAGGAATAAGTAGCGGGGCCAACGTCCTGACTTTC
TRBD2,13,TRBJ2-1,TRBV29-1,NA,CSVDIAGYNEQFF,TGCAGCGTAGACATAGCGGGGTACAATGAGCAGTTCTTC
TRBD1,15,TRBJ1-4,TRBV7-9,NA,CASSPQGATNEKLFF,TGTGCCAGCAGCCCTCAGGGGGCAACTAATGAAAAACTGTTTTTT
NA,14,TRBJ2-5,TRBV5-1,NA,CASSATAPGETQYF,TGCGCCAGCAGCGCGACGGCCCCCGGGGAGACCCAGTACTTC
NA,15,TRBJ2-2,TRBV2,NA,CASSWRQPGTGELFF,TGTGCCAGCAGTTGGAGACAGCCAGGTACCGGGGAGCTGTTTTTT
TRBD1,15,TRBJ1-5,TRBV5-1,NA,CASSWTGQGDQPQHF,TGCGCCAGCAGCTGGACGGGACAGGGAGATCAGCCCCAGCATTTT
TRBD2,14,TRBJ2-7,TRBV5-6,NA,CASSFSGSSYEQYF,TGTGCCAGCAGCTTCAGCGGGAGTTCCTACGAGCAGTACTTC
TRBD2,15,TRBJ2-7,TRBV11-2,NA,CASSPWTSGTYEQYF,TGTGCCAGCAGCCCCTGGACTAGCGGAACGTACGAGCAGTACTTC
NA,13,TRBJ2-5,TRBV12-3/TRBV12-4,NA,CASSLRRGETQYF,TGTGCCAGCAGCCTTAGAAGGGGGGAGACCCAGTACTTC
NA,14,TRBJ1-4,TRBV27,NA,CATARETTNEKLFF,TGTGCCACAGCCCGGGAGACAACTAATGAAAAACTGTTTTTT
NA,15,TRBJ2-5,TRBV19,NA,CASSATAQGLGTQYF,TGTGCCAGTAGTGCGACTGCACAGGGCCTAGGCACCCAGTACTTC
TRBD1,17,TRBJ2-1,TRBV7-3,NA,CASSYNTDRGAYNEQFF,TGTGCCAGCAGCTATAATACGGACAGGGGGGCCTACAATGAGCAGTTCTTC
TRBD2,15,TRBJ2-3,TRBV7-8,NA,CASSQLAGGADTQYF,TGTGCCAGCAGCCAACTAGCGGGAGGGGCAGATACGCAGTATTTT
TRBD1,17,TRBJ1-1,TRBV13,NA,CASSPWGDTGERTEAFF,TGTGCCAGCAGCCCATGGGGGGACACAGGGGAGCGCACTGAAGCTTTCTTT
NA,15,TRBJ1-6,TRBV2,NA,CASSVTDSYNSPLHF,TGTGCCAGCAGTGTAACAGACTCCTATAATTCACCCCTCCACTTT
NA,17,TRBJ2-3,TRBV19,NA,CASRSTRQLFSTDTQYF,TGTGCCAGTAGATCGACAAGGCAACTCTTTAGCACAGATACGCAGTATTTT
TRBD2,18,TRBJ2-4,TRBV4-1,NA,CASSQGIISGGLRDIQYF,TGCGCCAGCAGCCAAGGGATTATTAGCGGGGGGTTACGGGACATTCAGTACTTC
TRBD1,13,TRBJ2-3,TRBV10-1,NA,CASSDRGSDTQYF,TGCGCCAGCAGCGACAGGGGATCAGATACGCAGTATTTT
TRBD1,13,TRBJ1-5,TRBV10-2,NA,CASRGQANQPQHF,TGCGCCAGCAGGGGACAGGCCAATCAGCCCCAGCATTTT
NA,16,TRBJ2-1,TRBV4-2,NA,CASSQGDAGRGNEQFF,TGTGCCAGCAGCCAAGGCGATGCAGGGCGTGGTAATGAGCAGTTCTTC
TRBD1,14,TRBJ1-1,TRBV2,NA,CASSDNRQGVGAFF,TGTGCCAGCAGTGATAACCGACAGGGGGTCGGCGCTTTCTTT
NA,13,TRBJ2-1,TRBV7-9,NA,CASSFSSFHEQFF,TGTGCCAGCAGCTTCTCTAGTTTCCATGAGCAGTTCTTC
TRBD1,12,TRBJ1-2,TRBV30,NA,CAWDRGRYGYTF,TGTGCCTGGGACAGGGGGAGGTATGGCTACACCTTC
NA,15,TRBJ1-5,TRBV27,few,CASSEYQGTYQPQHF,TGTGCCAGCAGCGAATACCAGGGTACGTACCAGCCCCAGCATTTT
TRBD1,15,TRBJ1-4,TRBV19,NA,CASSEYRGTNEKLFF,TGTGCCAGTAGTGAGTACAGGGGAACTAATGAAAAACTGTTTTTT
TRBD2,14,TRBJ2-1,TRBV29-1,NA,CSVVRGGSYNEQFF,TGCAGCGTTGTGCGGGGGGGCTCCTACAATGAGCAGTTCTTC
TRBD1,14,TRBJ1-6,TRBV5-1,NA,CASSLDRGWSPLHF,TGCGCCAGCAGCTTGGACAGGGGATGGTCACCCCTCCACTTT
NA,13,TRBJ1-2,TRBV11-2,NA,CASSPYRAFGYTF,TGTGCCAGCAGCCCCTACAGGGCTTTTGGCTACACCTTC
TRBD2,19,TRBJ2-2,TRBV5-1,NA,CASSGKIGLAGTNTGELFF,TGCGCCAGCAGCGGGAAAATCGGACTAGCGGGAACGAACACCGGGGAGCTGTTTTTT
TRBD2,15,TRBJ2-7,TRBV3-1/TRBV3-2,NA,CASSSGLAGSYEQYF,TGTGCCAGCAGCTCCGGACTAGCGGGATCCTACGAGCAGTACTTC
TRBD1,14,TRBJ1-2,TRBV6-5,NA,CASTRTGGNYGYTF,TGTGCCAGCACCAGGACAGGGGGTAACTATGGCTACACCTTC
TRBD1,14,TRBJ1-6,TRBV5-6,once,CASSRTGQGEPLHF,TGTGCCAGCAGCCGAACGGGACAGGGGGAACCCCTCCACTTT